This T cell receptor (beta chain) comes out of a study of cytomegalovirus exposure and HLA in healthy donors. Study-wide results and caveats: Most CMV-associated TCR beta chains were later found to appear HLA-restricted. Productive status was seen about 87% or about 30% of the time for most TCR beta V segments in an earlier analysis. Reports showed the classifier diagnosing cytomegalovirus status with high specificity and sensitivity. Later analysis associated a missense DCLRE1C variant with TCR beta V- and J-gene trimming.

Researchers ran the PCR with 60 Vbeta and 13 Jbeta primers. The data were produced by immunoSEQ multiplex PCR, yet TCRdb's version contains in-frame clones alone and is incomplete. Altogether more than 110,000 clones are present, under 80% being singletons, with the ten largest covering less than 3.5%. To note about this clone: What it binds is not known.

Sequenced: PBMCs. This TCR came from a male donor in good health and CMV-seronegative.

The CDR3, as DNA: TGCGCCAGCAGCCAAGGTCTCACAGGCCAATTCTATGGCTACACCTTC. Protein product: CASSQGLTGQFYGYTF. The chain couples TRBV4-1 to TRBJ1-2; a weak D match, TRBD1 (5 bases). In germline, CDR1 is MGHRA, CDR2 YSYEKL. The CDR3 runs 16 residues. The germline V and J ends were trimmed by 1 base and 4 bases, with 16 bases remaining between them.